Following are 32 T cell receptor beta chains from one sample sequenced in a study of PD-L1 blockade in urothelial cancer. This table comes from immunoSEQ multiplex PCR, and its TCRdb copy is limited to in-frame clones, with some not included. The data contain approximately 83,000 clones, less than 90% of them singletons. Time point described: peripheral blood 6 weeks after treatment start. Specimen: PBMCs, collected around atezolizumab (anti-PD-L1) treatment. The receptors were gathered from a man in his sixties or seventies with urothelial cancer.

J is TRBJ1-1 and V is TRBV6-6; 10 nucleotides agree with TRBD1. CDR3 length equals 16 residues. The junction had 12 bases not matched to a gene; V was cut back by 5 bases and J by 6 bases. CDR1 MNHNY and CDR2 SVGAGI come from the germline V gene (reference sequence). CDR3 sequence: CASSPPEGQGSPEAFF. The CDR3 DNA is TGTGCCAGCAGTCCTCCCGAGGGACAGGGGTCCCCTGAAGCTTTCTTT.

The V and J genes are TRBV18 and TRBJ1-1; D call uncertain. This CDR3 spans 15 amino acids. The ends were cut back, 3 bases at V and 0 bases at J, with 11 bases in the middle. CDR1 and CDR2 (germline): KGHSH, LQKENI. The CDR3 sequence is CASSPSLSLNTEAFF. The CDR3 nucleotides are TGTGCCAGCTCACCGAGTCTGAGCCTGAACACTGAAGCTTTCTTT.

The rearrangement links TRBV6-6 to TRBJ1-1; D not certain. This CDR3 is 12 amino acids long. The V gene lost 2 bases and the J gene lost 7 bases, with 8 bases spanning the gap. Per germline, CDR1 MNHNY and CDR2 SVGAGI (reference sequence). CDR3 sequence reads: CASSYGEGEAFF. CDR3 DNA: TGTGCCAGCAGTTACGGGGAGGGTGAAGCTTTCTTT.

This chain links TRBV2 with TRBJ1-1; 8 bases are shared with TRBD1. V trimming: 6 bases; J trimming: 3 bases; junction bases outside the gene matches: 6. Germline assignment: CDR1 SNHLY and CDR2 FYNNEI. CDR3 size: 14 residues. CDR3 protein: CASSPQGGYTEAFF. The CDR3 DNA sequence: TGTGCCAGCAGCCCACAGGGGGGCTACACTGAAGCTTTCTTT.

The genes are TRBV10-1 and TRBJ1-2, with 7 positions matching TRBD1. The CDR3 spans 16 residues. CDR1 is WNHNN and CDR2 is SYGVQD in the germline V gene (reference sequence). Trimming removed 0 bases from V and 8 bases from J; junction bases left unmatched: 12. CDR3 protein: CASSESSLNRGRGYTF. CDR3 coding DNA: TGCGCCAGCAGTGAGTCAAGTCTAAACAGGGGCCGCGGCTACACCTTC.

The chain employs TRBV7-6 and TRBJ2-3; unclear D gene. Germline CDR1 reads SGHVS; CDR2 reads FNYEAQ. The CDR3 has 18 residues. V lost 3 bases and J lost 1, with 20 bases in between. The CDR3 is CASSFSRRASGRTDTQYF. The CDR3 DNA is TGTGCCAGCAGCTTCTCCCGAAGAGCTAGTGGCCGCACAGATACGCAGTATTTT.

This chain connects TRBV9 to TRBJ2-2; the D gene is possibly TRBD1 (5 bases). Trimming stripped 0 bases from V and 6 bases from J, with 6 bases between. Germline CDR1 SGDLS, CDR2 YYNGEE. The CDR3 spans 13 residues. CDR3 nucleotide sequence: TGTGCCAGCAGCGTAGTAGGGGCCGGGGAGCTGTTTTTT. Translation: CASSVVGAGELFF.

The chain is built from TRBV25-1 and TRBJ1-1, with 9 positions matching TRBD1. The germline CDR1 and CDR2 sequences are MGHDK and SYGVNS. J gave up 1 base and V 6 bases, and 3 bases lay outside the gene matches. CDR3 size: 14 residues. The CDR3 DNA reads TGTGCCAGCAGAGTACAGGGGGCGAACACTGAAGCTTTCTTT. Amino acids: CASRVQGANTEAFF.

The chain links TRBV13 to TRBJ2-7; D may be TRBD1 (5 bases). CDR1 PRHDT and CDR2 FYEKMQ come from the germline V gene (reference sequence). V dropped 5 bases and J dropped 2 bases, with 13 bases sitting between them. The CDR3 covers 14 residues. The CDR3 region has the DNA TGTGCCAGCAGCACCCTAGACAGTACCTACGAGCAGTACTTC. This translates into CASSTLDSTYEQYF.

The chain joins TRBV18 to TRBJ2-7, with TRBD1 matching over 10 bases. Germline CDR1 and CDR2: KGHSH and LQKENI. This CDR3 is built from 15 residues. After removal of 5 bases from V and 2 bases from J, the junction contained 6 bases not matched to a gene. The CDR3 is CASSMGQGKPYEQYF. In nucleotides, the CDR3 is TGTGCCAGCTCAATGGGACAGGGGAAACCCTACGAGCAGTACTTC.

This clone has a single count. This sequence joins TRBV9 and TRBJ1-3, with a weak D call TRBD1 (6 bases). The CDR3 covers 15 residues. Trimming cost V 2 bases and J 1 base, with 10 bases left between them. Germline CDR1 is SGDLS and CDR2 is YYNGEE. Here the CDR3 reads CASSVGQLSGNTIYF. In DNA form, the CDR3 reads TGTGCCAGCAGCGTTGGACAGTTATCTGGAAACACCATATATTTT.

The V call is TRBV7-2, the J call TRBJ2-3; 7 positions match TRBD2. This CDR3 is 15 amino acids long. V lost 0 bases and J lost 2; bases outside the gene matches: 2. Per germline, CDR1 SGHTA and CDR2 FQGNSA. CDR3 bases: TGTGCCAGCAGCTTAGCTAGCGGGCCCACAGATACGCAGTATTTT. Residues: CASSLASGPTDTQYF.

The V and J genes are TRBV28 and TRBJ2-1; TRBD2 agrees at 7 bases. Germline trimming cut 6 bases from V and 10 bases from J; bases unmatched to any gene: 12. The CDR3 is made up of 14 amino acids. Looked up from germline, CDR1 is MDHEN and CDR2 is SYDVKM. CDR3 sequence: CASSGLAVRLEQFF. In DNA, the CDR3 is TGTGCCAGCAGCGGGCTAGCGGTTCGACTGGAGCAGTTCTTC.

The chain couples TRBV7-2 to TRBJ1-5; D unclear. Trimming cost V 3 bases and J 4 bases, with 4 bases left between them. The CDR3 runs 12 residues. Germline CDR1 SGHTA, CDR2 FQGNSA. The CDR3 spells CASSFNNQPQHF. DNA of the CDR3: TGTGCCAGCAGCTTTAATAATCAGCCCCAGCATTTT.

The gene calls are TRBV2 and TRBJ2-2, with 11 bases that match TRBD1. The V segment lost 7 bases and the J segment 1 base; nucleotides outside the gene matches: 2. The germline gives CDR1 SNHLY, CDR2 FYNNEI. The CDR3 totals 15 residues. CDR3 DNA sequence: TGTGCCAGCATGGACAGGGGGCAGAACACCGGGGAGCTGTTTTTT. It translates to CASMDRGQNTGELFF.

The V gene is TRBV2, the J gene TRBJ1-6, with D maybe TRBD1 (5 bases). V was trimmed by 6 bases and J by 2 bases, leaving 5 bases between them. The CDR3 runs to 13 residues. CDR1 is SNHLY, CDR2 FYNNEI, per germline. CDR3 loop: CASRGAYNSPLHF. DNA of the CDR3: TGTGCCAGCAGAGGGGCCTATAATTCACCCCTCCACTTT.

The chain links TRBV5-1 to TRBJ1-6, with a weak D call TRBD1 (6 bases). Germline V gene lookup returns CDR1 SGHRS and CDR2 YFSETQ. The CDR3 has 16 amino acids. The ends were cut back, 3 bases at V and 5 bases at J, with 15 bases in the middle. The CDR3 DNA reads TGCGCCAGCAGCTCGACAGGACGGCTGGATAATTCACCCCTCCACTTT. This encodes CASSSTGRLDNSPLHF.

The chain combines TRBV7-2 with TRBJ1-5; D might be TRBD1 (6 bases). V was shortened by 1 base and J by 5 bases, with 15 bases between the two germline ends. Germline V gives CDR1 SGHTA, CDR2 FQGNSA. The CDR3 is 16 amino acids. The CDR3 protein is CASSLVWGGRDQPQHF. In nucleotides, the CDR3 is TGTGCCAGCAGCTTAGTTTGGGGGGGCAGAGATCAGCCCCAGCATTTT.

The V call is TRBV19, the J call TRBJ1-2, with 11 bases matching TRBD1. V lost 6 bases to trimming and J lost 7 bases; unmatched junction nucleotides: 4. The CDR3 sequence is 13 residues long. Germline V CDR1 and CDR2: LNHDA, SQIVND (reference sequence). DNA of the CDR3: TGTGCCAGTAGGGGACAGGGGGTCTCTGGCTACACCTTC. This gives the protein CASRGQGVSGYTF.

The chain couples TRBV6-1 to TRBJ2-5; 7 nucleotides line up with TRBD1. Germline CDR1 reads MNHNS; CDR2 reads SASEGT. This CDR3 region has 14 residues. The ends lost 4 bases at V and 2 bases at J; junction bases unmatched: 4. The CDR3 nucleotides are TGTGCCAGCAGTGTCGGGACAGCACAAGAGACCCAGTACTTC. This translates into CASSVGTAQETQYF.

The J gene is TRBJ2-7, the V gene TRBV7-2; no definite D call. The ends were cut back, 4 bases at V and 0 bases at J, with 7 bases in the middle. Germline CDR1 and CDR2: SGHTA and FQGNSA. The CDR3 is made up of 13 amino acids. The CDR3 spells CASSSSPSYEQYF. The CDR3 DNA sequence: TGTGCCAGCAGCTCGTCCCCCTCCTACGAGCAGTACTTC.

V and J are TRBV6-6 and TRBJ1-2; 7 bases align to TRBD1. J gave up 4 bases and V 0 bases, and 5 bases lay outside the gene matches. Germline CDR1 is MNHNY and CDR2 is SVGAGI (reference sequence). The CDR3 runs to 15 residues. This CDR3 reads CASSYSGQDSYGYTF. CDR3 bases: TGTGCCAGCAGTTACTCAGGACAGGATAGCTATGGCTACACCTTC.

V and J are TRBV19 and TRBJ1-2, with 8 bases matching TRBD1. The CDR3 loop spans 14 amino acids. CDR1 and CDR2 (germline): LNHDA, SQIVND (reference sequence). V shed 3 bases, J shed 6 bases, and the junction held 6 bases outside the gene matches. The CDR3 nucleotides are TGTGCCAGTAGTATCCCCCAGGGGGCCCATGGCTACACCTTC. This translates into CASSIPQGAHGYTF.

The V call is TRBV11-1, the J call TRBJ2-4; TRBD1 might be the D (6 bases). There are 13 residues in the CDR3. V was clipped by 4 bases and J by 8 bases, with 12 bases between them. Germline assignment: CDR1 SGHAT and CDR2 FQDESV (reference sequence). CDR3 DNA: TGTGCCAGCAGCTACGACAGGCAGGACATTCAGTACTTC. Its protein product is CASSYDRQDIQYF. Supplemented by reference TRBV11-1 and TRBJ2-4, the full variable domain reads EAEVAQSPRYKITEKSQAVAFWCDPISGHATLYWYRQILGQGPELLVQFQDESVVDDSQLPKDRFSAERLKGVDSTLKIQPAELGDSAMYLCASSYDRQDIQYFGAGTRLSVL.

The V gene is TRBV6-1, the J gene TRBJ1-2; the match to TRBD1 covers 8 bases. Germline V gene sequence: CDR1 MNHNS, CDR2 SASEGT. The CDR3 consists of 15 residues. Trimming at V came to 1 base and at J to 4 bases, leaving 5 bases not matched to a gene. CDR3 sequence: CASSEGAGGFYGYTF. The CDR3 DNA is TGTGCCAGCAGTGAAGGGGCAGGGGGCTTCTATGGCTACACCTTC.

The count of this clone is one. The chain couples TRBV28 to TRBJ2-1, with TRBD2 as a possible D gene (6 bases). This CDR3 is built from 12 residues. Germline assignment: CDR1 MDHEN and CDR2 SYDVKM. V dropped 5 bases and J dropped 12 bases, with 14 bases sitting between them. The CDR3 region is CASSPPGTRQFF. Written as DNA, the CDR3 is TGTGCCAGCAGTCCGCCCGGGACTCGGCAGTTCTTC.

The rearrangement uses TRBV7-9 and TRBJ2-5; the match to TRBD1 covers 12 bases. Losses at the gene ends were 5 bases for V and 4 bases for J; bases not matched to a gene: 8. Germline V lookup: CDR1 SEHNR, CDR2 FQNEAQ (reference sequence). The CDR3 runs to 16 residues. CDR3 protein: CASSASGTGGRETQYF. The CDR3 DNA is TGTGCCAGCAGCGCTTCCGGGACAGGGGGCCGAGAGACCCAGTACTTC.

In its sample, this clone was seen a few times. This sequence joins TRBV10-3 and TRBJ2-1; 9 bases line up with TRBD2. J lost 5 bases, V lost 3 bases, and 8 bases had no gene match. The CDR3 covers 16 residues. The germline CDR1 and CDR2 sequences are ENHRY and SYGVKD. CDR3 loop: CAISDPSSGGHNEQFF. The CDR3 DNA reads as TGTGCCATCAGTGATCCCAGTAGCGGGGGCCACAATGAGCAGTTCTTC.

This chain connects TRBV2 to TRBJ2-1; no definite D call. V lost 0 bases to trimming and J lost 5 bases, with 8 bases between them. Germline V gene data show CDR1 as SNHLY and CDR2 as FYNNEI. This CDR3 region has 14 residues. CDR3 nucleotide sequence: TGTGCCAGCAGTGAAGCTAGATTAAACAATGAGCAGTTCTTC. Encoded protein: CASSEARLNNEQFF.

The V and J genes are TRBV5-6 and TRBJ2-3; TRBD2 agrees at 13 bases. With V trimmed by 4 bases and J by 5 bases, 7 bases remained unmatched. CDR1 is SGHDT and CDR2 is YYEEEE in the germline V gene. CDR3 length: 16 residues. The chain's CDR3 is CASSRGLAGDEDTQYF. The DNA of the CDR3 is TGTGCCAGCAGCCGCGGACTAGCGGGGGATGAAGATACGCAGTATTTT.

The chain uses TRBV7-9 and TRBJ2-3; D perhaps matches TRBD1 (5 bases). This CDR3 has 16 amino acids. V lost 0 bases and J lost 2, with 12 bases in between. CDR1 is SEHNR and CDR2 is FQNEAQ in the germline V gene (reference sequence). The CDR3, as DNA: TGTGCCAGCAGCTTAGCGGGGCGGCCCGACACAGATACGCAGTATTTT. This sequence encodes CASSLAGRPDTDTQYF. Based on the CDR3 plus reference TRBV7-9 and TRBJ2-3, the full variable domain is DTGVSQNPRHKITKRGQNVTFRCDPISEHNRLYWYRQTLGQGPEFLTYFQNEAQLEKSRLLSDRFSAERPKGSFSTLEIQRTEQGDSAMYLCASSLAGRPDTDTQYFGPGTRLTVL.

This sequence joins TRBV30 and TRBJ2-7; 9 positions agree with TRBD1. Per the germline V gene, CDR1 is GTSNPN and CDR2 is SVGIG (reference sequence). The CDR3 loop spans 15 amino acids. V trimming: 3 bases; J trimming: 3 bases; junction bases outside the gene matches: 9. For the CDR3, the DNA is TGTGCCTGGAGCCGCCCCCCGACAGGGGGCTACGAGCAGTACTTC. It translates to CAWSRPPTGGYEQYF.